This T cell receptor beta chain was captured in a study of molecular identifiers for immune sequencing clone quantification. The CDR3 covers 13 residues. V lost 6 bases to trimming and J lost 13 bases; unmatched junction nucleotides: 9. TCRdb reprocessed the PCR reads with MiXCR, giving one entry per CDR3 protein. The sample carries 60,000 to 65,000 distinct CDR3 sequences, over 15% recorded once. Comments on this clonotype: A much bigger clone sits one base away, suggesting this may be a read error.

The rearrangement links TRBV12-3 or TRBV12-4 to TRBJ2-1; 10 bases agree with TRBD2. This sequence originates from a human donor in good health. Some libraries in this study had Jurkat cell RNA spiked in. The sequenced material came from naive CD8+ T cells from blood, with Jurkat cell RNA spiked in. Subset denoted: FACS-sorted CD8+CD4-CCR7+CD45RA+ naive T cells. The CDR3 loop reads CASRKASGRTQFF. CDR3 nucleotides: TGTGCCAGCAGAAAGGCTAGCGGGAGAACCCAGTTCTTC.